The clone carrying this TCR beta chain showed up just once. The sample comes from a study of blood T cell repertoires in COVID-19. Sequenced by immunoSEQ multiplex PCR; TCRdb stores in-frame clones only, minus some. In the table there are some 340,000 clones, more than 70% of which are singletons. Looked up from germline, CDR1 is SNHLY and CDR2 is FYNNEI. Trimming took off 1 base at V and 5 bases at J, with 14 bases between the two ends. The CDR3 consists of 16 residues. The rearrangement uses TRBV2 and TRBJ1-4; possible D gene TRBD1, 5 bases. The sample was peripheral blood. The receptor's source is a man younger than 45 with active or convalescent COVID-19. In DNA, the CDR3 is TGTGCCAGCAGTGAAGACCGCAGGGAACCAAATGAAAAACTGTTTTTT. Translated: CASSEDRREPNEKLFF.